This T cell receptor beta chain was identified in a study of OX40 agonist ivuxolimab in advanced cancers. Overall study results and limits: Clonal expansion by week 6 occurred in CD4+ and CD8+ blood T cells (at 0.1 to 3.0 mg/kg).

Trimming pared 4 bases from V and 0 bases from J, leaving 8 bases between. Germline V lookup: CDR1 SGHRS, CDR2 YFSETQ. The CDR3 consists of 15 residues. Remarks on this clone: Its antigen is still unknown.

Data came from immunoSEQ multiplex PCR; TCRdb stores just in-frame clones and leaves some out. The data contain 70,000 to 85,000 clones, approximately 90% of them singletons. The chain employs TRBV5-1 and TRBJ2-6; D uncertain. The source material was CD4+ or CD8+ T cells sorted from blood, sampled in a trial of the OX40 agonist ivuxolimab. The receptor comes from an adult with an advanced solid tumor such as melanoma, head and neck, liver or kidney cancer. As DNA, the CDR3 is TGCGCCAGCAGCCCACCCCTCTCTGGGGCCAACGTCCTGACTTTC. Amino acids: CASSPPLSGANVLTF.